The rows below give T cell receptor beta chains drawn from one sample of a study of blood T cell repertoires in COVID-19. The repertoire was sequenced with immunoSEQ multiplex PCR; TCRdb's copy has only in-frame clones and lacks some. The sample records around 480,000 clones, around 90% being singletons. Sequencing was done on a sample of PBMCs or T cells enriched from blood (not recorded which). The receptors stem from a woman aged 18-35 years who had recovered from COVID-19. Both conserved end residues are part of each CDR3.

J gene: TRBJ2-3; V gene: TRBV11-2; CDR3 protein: CASSSSDTQYF
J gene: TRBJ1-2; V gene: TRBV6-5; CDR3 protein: CASSPRDYGYTF
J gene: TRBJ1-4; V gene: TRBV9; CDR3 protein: CASSPRGHEEKLFF
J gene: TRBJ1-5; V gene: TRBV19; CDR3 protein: CASSGGAGTGVMDQPQHF
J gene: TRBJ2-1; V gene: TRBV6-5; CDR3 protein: CASKAGLEFGWQFF
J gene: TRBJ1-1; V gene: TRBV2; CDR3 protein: CASRAGREGEAFF
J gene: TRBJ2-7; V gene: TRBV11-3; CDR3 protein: CASSLDGADEQYF
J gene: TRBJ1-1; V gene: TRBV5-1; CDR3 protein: CASSSCFRAGNTEAFF
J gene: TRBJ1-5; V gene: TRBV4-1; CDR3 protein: CASSQPIIGQGDQPQHF
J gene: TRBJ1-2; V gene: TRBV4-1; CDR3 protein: CASSQGLDGYTF
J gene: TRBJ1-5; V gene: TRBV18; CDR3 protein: CASSGGNQPQHF
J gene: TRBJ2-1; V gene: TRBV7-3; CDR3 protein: CASSSGRGNEQFF
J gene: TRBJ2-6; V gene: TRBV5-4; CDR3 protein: CASSSHTSGGAGANVLTF
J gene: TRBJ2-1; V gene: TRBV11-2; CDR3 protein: CASSAGAGLASINEQFF
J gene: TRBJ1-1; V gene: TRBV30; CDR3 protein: CAWCYSLNTEAFF
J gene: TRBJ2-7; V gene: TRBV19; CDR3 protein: CASSKPGSPHEQYF
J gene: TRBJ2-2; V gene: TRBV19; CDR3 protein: CASSITTGDPGELFF
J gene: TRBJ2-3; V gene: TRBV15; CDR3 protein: CATSREFASKGSDTQYF
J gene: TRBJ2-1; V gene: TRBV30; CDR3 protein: CAWDETGFEQFF
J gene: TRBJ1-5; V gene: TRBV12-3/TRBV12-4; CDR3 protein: CASNSIDQPQHF
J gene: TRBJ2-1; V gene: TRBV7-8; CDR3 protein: CASRLNRDNEQFF
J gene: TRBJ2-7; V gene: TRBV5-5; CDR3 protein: CASRLPGQGLYEQYF
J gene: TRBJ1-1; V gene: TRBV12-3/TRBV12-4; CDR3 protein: CASSPNTEAFF
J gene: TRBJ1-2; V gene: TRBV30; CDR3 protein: CAWTLTGGGGYTF
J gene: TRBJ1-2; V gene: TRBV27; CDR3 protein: CASSQEVGTGRSGYTF
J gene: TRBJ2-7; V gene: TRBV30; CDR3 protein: CAGNRDRSYEQYF
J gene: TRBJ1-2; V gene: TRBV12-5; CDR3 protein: CASGFGRQGENYGYTF
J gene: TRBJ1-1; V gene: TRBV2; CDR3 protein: CASSEDGRLMNTEAFF
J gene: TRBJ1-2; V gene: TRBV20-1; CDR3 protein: CSAQSGLWYTF
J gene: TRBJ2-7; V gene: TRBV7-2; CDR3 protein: CASSLRLAGYEQYF
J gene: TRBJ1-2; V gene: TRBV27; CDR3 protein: CASSLSWGGQVRYYGYTF
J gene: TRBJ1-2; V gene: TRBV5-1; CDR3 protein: CASSLVFGSPYGYTF
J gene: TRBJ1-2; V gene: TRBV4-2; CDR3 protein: CASSHLGQEVNYGYTF
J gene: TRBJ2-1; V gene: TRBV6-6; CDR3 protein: CASRDGDRTVRNEQFF
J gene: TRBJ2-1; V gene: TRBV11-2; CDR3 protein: CASSPGLAAYNEQFF
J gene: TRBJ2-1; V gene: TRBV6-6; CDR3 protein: CASSYSGDLMNEQFF
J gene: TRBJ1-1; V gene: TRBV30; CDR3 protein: CAWSRPWVPIIGVRNTEAFF
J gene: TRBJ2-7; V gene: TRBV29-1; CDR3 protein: CSAGQNEQYF
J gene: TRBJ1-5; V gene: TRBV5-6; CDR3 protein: CASSLYRDSNQPQHF
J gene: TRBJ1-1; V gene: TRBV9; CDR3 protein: CASSPLTAANTEAFF
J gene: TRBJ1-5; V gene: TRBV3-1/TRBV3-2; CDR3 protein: CASSQGGHQPQHF
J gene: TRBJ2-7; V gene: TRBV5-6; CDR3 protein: CASSLARTLDEQYF
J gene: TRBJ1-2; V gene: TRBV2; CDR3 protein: CASSEAMYGVRVGYTF
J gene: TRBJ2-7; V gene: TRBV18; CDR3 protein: CASSPGTYEQYF
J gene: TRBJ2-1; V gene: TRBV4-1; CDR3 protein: CASSQEGLAGGREQFF
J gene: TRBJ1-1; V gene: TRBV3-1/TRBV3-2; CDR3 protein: CASSQETGSTEAFF
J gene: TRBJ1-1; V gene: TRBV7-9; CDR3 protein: CASSLHSEGEAFF
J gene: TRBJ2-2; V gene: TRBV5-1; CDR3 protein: CASRKPSGGNTGELFF
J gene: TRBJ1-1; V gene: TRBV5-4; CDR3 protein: CASSPQGRSTEAFF
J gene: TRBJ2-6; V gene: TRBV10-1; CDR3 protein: CASSSTGAGILTF
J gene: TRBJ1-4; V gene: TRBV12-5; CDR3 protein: CASGLAVVGAYNEKLFF
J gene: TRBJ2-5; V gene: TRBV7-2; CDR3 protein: CASSLLAGYQETQYF
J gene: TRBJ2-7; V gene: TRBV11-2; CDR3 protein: CASSLDLAASYEQYF
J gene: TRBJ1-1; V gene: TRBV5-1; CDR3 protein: CASSLLPPGDTAEAFF
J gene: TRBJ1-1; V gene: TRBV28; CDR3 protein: CASSPRQGEINTEAFF